Shown below are 11 T cell receptor beta chains from a single sample sequenced in a study of cytomegalovirus exposure and HLA in healthy donors. Primers for the PCR totalled 60 Vbeta and 13 Jbeta. Only in-frame clones appear in the TCRdb table, and some are missing; sequencing was by immunoSEQ multiplex PCR. The table records roughly 230,000 clones, around 80% of them present only once. Source material: PBMCs. The receptor set was obtained from a boy between 5 and 17 years old in good health and CMV-seronegative.

The J gene is TRBJ2-6, the V gene TRBV2; D is ambiguous. The CDR3 is 16 amino acids. V dropped 3 bases and J dropped 2 bases, with 11 bases sitting between them. Germline V gives CDR1 SNHLY, CDR2 FYNNEI. In DNA form, the CDR3 reads TGTGCCAGCAGTGAGCTAAGTTCGGCTGGGGCCAACGTCCTGACTTTC. Its translation: CASSELSSAGANVLTF.

This chain joins TRBV2 and TRBJ1-1; tentative D call: TRBD1 (5 bases). CDR1 SNHLY and CDR2 FYNNEI come from the germline V gene. Trimming took off 7 bases at V and 1 base at J, with 19 bases between the two ends. CDR3 length: 16 residues. In nucleotides, the CDR3 is TGTGCCAGCATTGGGGCCGGGAGGCACCGGAACACTGAAGCTTTCTTT. Translating it yields CASIGAGRHRNTEAFF.

V usage is TRBV6-5 and J usage is TRBJ2-2; 7 nucleotides agree with TRBD2. This CDR3 is 15 amino acids long. The germline V gene has CDR1 MNHEY and CDR2 SVGAGI. The ends lost 8 bases at V and 5 bases at J; junction bases unmatched: 11. DNA for the CDR3: TGTGCCAGCGGACTACTTCTGGGGGGGACCGGGGAGCTGTTTTTT. This codes for CASGLLLGGTGELFF.

This rearrangement joins TRBV6-1 to TRBJ2-1; maybe TRBD2 (5 bases). Germline CDR1 and CDR2: MNHNS and SASEGT. This CDR3 region has 15 residues. V gave up 2 bases and J gave up 14 bases, with 22 bases separating them. CDR3 sequence: CASSEKIVGLLGKFF. For the CDR3, the DNA is TGTGCCAGCAGTGAAAAAATAGTAGGACTTCTCGGGAAGTTCTTC.

V usage is TRBV11-3 and J usage is TRBJ1-1; D might be TRBD1 (6 bases). The length of the CDR3 is 15 residues. V was cut by 4 bases and J by 4 bases, with 16 bases left in between. Looked up from germline, CDR1 is SGHNT and CDR2 is YENEEA. The CDR3 DNA reads as TGTGCCAGCAGCTCGGATCACAGGGAAGGCACTGAAGCTTTCTTT. Its protein product is CASSSDHREGTEAFF.

V is TRBV30 and J is TRBJ2-7; 8 nucleotides agree with TRBD2. Germline V gene sequence: CDR1 GTSNPN, CDR2 SVGIG (reference sequence). The CDR3 spans 10 residues. J was trimmed by 6 bases and V by 5 bases; bases with no gene match: 0. DNA of the CDR3: TGTGCCTGGGCGGGAGGCGAGCAGTACTTC. The encoded protein is CAWAGGEQYF. Supplemented by reference TRBV30 and TRBJ2-7, the full variable domain reads SQTIHQWPATLVQPVGSPLSLECTVEGTSNPNLYWYRQAAGRGLQLLFYSVGIGQISSEVPQNLSASRPQDRQFILSSKKLLLSDSGFYLCAWAGGEQYFGPGTRLTVT.

The chain links TRBV10-3 to TRBJ2-3; no reliable D call. Germline assignment: CDR1 ENHRY and CDR2 SYGVKD. Trimming left V 4 bases short and J 2 bases short, with 13 bases between. This CDR3 is 15 amino acids long. The CDR3 bases are TGTGCCATCAGTGTCAATGGAGCCTCCACAGATACGCAGTATTTT. Its translation is CAISVNGASTDTQYF.

The V gene is TRBV30, the J gene TRBJ2-7, with a tentative D call TRBD2 (5 bases). The CDR3 contains 13 residues. V gave up 0 bases and J gave up 6 bases, with 12 bases separating them. Germline values: CDR1 GTSNPN, CDR2 SVGIG (reference sequence). The CDR3 DNA reads as TGTGCCTGGAGTGTAGGCGGCGGGTGCGAGCAGTACTTC. It specifies CAWSVGGGCEQYF.

A few counts support this clone. The rearrangement uses TRBV18 and TRBJ1-2, with TRBD1 matching 12 bases. CDR1 and CDR2 from the germline V gene are KGHSH and LQKENI. The ends lost 6 bases at V and 8 bases at J; junction bases unmatched: 13. The CDR3 length is 16 residues. CDR3 sequence: CASSTFRDRGQEGYTF. In nucleotides, the CDR3 is TGTGCCAGCTCGACCTTTAGGGACAGGGGGCAAGAGGGCTACACCTTC.

V gene TRBV15 combines with J gene TRBJ1-3; D perhaps matches TRBD1 (5 bases). V dropped 1 base and J dropped 4 bases, with 14 bases sitting between them. The CDR3 is 16 residues long. Germline lookup yields CDR1 LNHNV and CDR2 YYDKDF (reference sequence). The CDR3, as DNA: TGTGCCACCAGCAGAGCAGGGTGGCCAACGGGAAACACCATATATTTT. Its translation is CATSRAGWPTGNTIYF.

This clone showed up just a few times. The rearrangement links TRBV11-3 to TRBJ2-7, with D hard to call. V was pared by 3 bases and J by 4 bases, with 7 bases between. Germline V lookup: CDR1 SGHNT, CDR2 YENEEA. The CDR3 loop spans 12 amino acids. The chain's CDR3 is CASSFSLYEQYF. CDR3 nucleotides: TGTGCCAGCAGCTTCTCCCTTTACGAGCAGTACTTC.